This entry lists 27 T cell receptor beta chains sequenced from one sample in a study of early T cells in non-severe SARS-CoV-2 infection. TCRdb used MiXCR to reprocess the 5' RACE reads, holding one entry per CDR3 protein. This sample has tens of thousands of distinct CDR3 sequences, with more than 9% found just once. Sequenced: whole blood. The origin of the receptors is an adult who was a healthcare worker with PCR-confirmed SARS-CoV-2 infection or an uninfected control (not recorded which).

A few counts support this clonotype. V is TRBV9 and J is TRBJ1-2; perhaps TRBD1 as D (5 bases). The CDR3 sequence is 15 residues long. Germline CDR1 and CDR2: SGDLS and YYNGEE. V lost 2 bases and J 7 bases, leaving 18 bases between the germline ends. The CDR3 DNA is TGTGCCAGCAGCGTCGGAGGACACCATCCATCTGGCTACACCTTC. This codes for CASSVGGHHPSGYTF. Full variable domain (outside the CDR3, taken from reference TRBV9 and TRBJ1-2): DSGVTQTPKHLITATGQRVTLRCSPRSGDLSVYWYQQSLDQGLQFLIQYYNGEERAKGNILERFSAQQFPDLHSELNLSSLELGDSALYFCASSVGGHHPSGYTFGSGTRLTVV.

This clonotype appeared a few times. This sequence joins TRBV2 and TRBJ1-4, with D uncertain. Trimming removed 7 bases at V and 8 bases at J, with 11 bases between. The germline V gene has CDR1 SNHLY and CDR2 FYNNEI. The CDR3 covers 12 residues. In nucleotides, the CDR3 is TGTGCCAGCAAGAGAGGCGGCGAAAAACTGTTTTTT. Residues: CASKRGGEKLFF.

This sequence joins TRBV9 and TRBJ1-6, with 7 bases aligning to TRBD1. The CDR3 is made up of 14 amino acids. The junction had 0 bases not matched to a gene; V was cut back by 0 bases and J by 6 bases. From germline, CDR1 is SGDLS and CDR2 YYNGEE. The CDR3 DNA follows: TGTGCCAGCAGCGTAGGACAGGGTAATTCACCCCTCCACTTT. Translating it yields CASSVGQGNSPLHF. The full variable domain, its missing parts supplied by reference TRBV9 and TRBJ1-6, is DSGVTQTPKHLITATGQRVTLRCSPRSGDLSVYWYQQSLDQGLQFLIQYYNGEERAKGNILERFSAQQFPDLHSELNLSSLELGDSALYFCASSVGQGNSPLHFGNGTRLTVT.

This clonotype appeared a few times. V and J are TRBV9 and TRBJ2-7, with D possibly matching TRBD2 (5 bases). This CDR3 is 14 amino acids long. The V end lost 0 bases, the J end lost 2 bases, and 9 bases lay between the germline ends. Germline assignment: CDR1 SGDLS and CDR2 YYNGEE. This CDR3 is CASSVGWETYEQYF. The CDR3 coding sequence is TGTGCCAGCAGCGTAGGTTGGGAGACCTACGAGCAGTACTTC. Supplemented by reference TRBV9 and TRBJ2-7, the full variable domain reads DSGVTQTPKHLITATGQRVTLRCSPRSGDLSVYWYQQSLDQGLQFLIQYYNGEERAKGNILERFSAQQFPDLHSELNLSSLELGDSALYFCASSVGWETYEQYFGPGTRLTVT.

This clonotype was detected only a few times. The chain uses TRBV5-1 and TRBJ2-3, with D possibly being TRBD2 (6 bases). Germline V gene lookup returns CDR1 SGHRS and CDR2 YFSETQ. Trimming took off 0 bases at V and 3 bases at J, with 8 bases between the two ends. The CDR3 length is 14 residues. The CDR3 sequence is CASSLGGGTDTQYF. Written as DNA, the CDR3 is TGCGCCAGCAGCTTGGGTGGGGGGACAGATACGCAGTATTTT.

The chain links TRBV20-1 to TRBJ2-7; 7 nucleotides line up with TRBD1. V lost 4 bases and J lost 6; bases outside the gene matches: 18. The CDR3 covers 16 residues. Per germline, CDR1 DFQATT and CDR2 SNEGSKA (reference sequence). The CDR3 loop is CSAKRRDSTFVGEQYF. The CDR3 DNA sequence: TGCAGTGCTAAGCGCCGGGACAGCACCTTCGTCGGCGAGCAGTACTTC.

The genes are TRBV3-1 and TRBJ2-3; D gene unclear. Germline V lookup: CDR1 LGHDT, CDR2 YNNKEL (reference sequence). Trimming took 0 bases from V and 2 from J, leaving 9 bases between them. The length of the CDR3 is 15 residues. The CDR3 nucleotides are TGTGCCAGCAGCCAAGAGTCAGTTTCCACAGATACGCAGTATTTT. It is translated as CASSQESVSTDTQYF.

This clonotype has ten or more counts. The gene calls are TRBV14 and TRBJ1-3, with D tentatively TRBD1 (5 bases). CDR1 and CDR2 (germline): SGHDN, FVKESK. The V end lost 4 bases, the J end lost 1 base, and 17 bases lay between the germline ends. The CDR3 has 17 amino acids. The chain's CDR3 is CASSPRPTAISGNTIYF. Here the CDR3 DNA reads TGTGCCAGCAGCCCCCGGCCGACAGCCATATCTGGAAACACCATATATTTT.

This clonotype was recorded many times. V gene TRBV11-2 combines with J gene TRBJ2-1; D uncertain. Germline V lookup: CDR1 SGHAT, CDR2 FQNNGV. The CDR3 is 14 amino acids. Trimming removed 1 base from V and 2 bases from J, with 6 bases in between. CDR3 sequence (DNA): TGTGCCAGCAGCTTAGTTGTTGCCTACAATGAGCAGTTCTTC. Protein: CASSLVVAYNEQFF.

In the case of this clonotype: This may be a read error: a much more frequent sequence differs by one nucleotide. This CDR3 reads CASSATYEQYF. DNA for the CDR3: TGTGCCAGCAGCGCGACCTACGAGCAGTACTTC. This sequence joins TRBV7-2 and TRBJ2-7; D ambiguous. Germline CDR1 SGHTA, CDR2 FQGNSA. V was pared by 5 bases and J by 2 bases, with 4 bases between. This CDR3 spans 11 amino acids. The full variable domain, rest sourced from reference TRBV7-2 and TRBJ2-7, is GAGVSQSPSNKVTEKGKDVELRCDPISGHTALYWYRQSLGQGLEFLIYFQGNSAPDKSGLPSDRFSAERTGGSVSTLTIQRTQQEDSAVYLCASSATYEQYFGPGTRLTVT.

Worth noting for this clonotype: A much larger clone differs from this one at a single base, so this may be a read error. Given the absence of the conserved phenylalanine or tryptophan at the CDR3 end, a read error is likely. V gene TRBV7-9 combines with J gene TRBJ2-3; the match to TRBD1 covers 7 bases. Per germline, CDR1 SEHNR and CDR2 FQNEAQ (reference sequence). V was pared by 4 bases and J by 6 bases, with 7 bases of the junction left unmatched. The CDR3 contains 14 residues. The CDR3 DNA is TGTGCCAGCAGCTCGCGACAGGGAGCGGATACGCAGTATTTG. Amino acid sequence: CASSSRQGADTQYL.

The chain joins TRBV3-1 to TRBJ2-2; the D is unclear. Germline assignment: CDR1 LGHDT and CDR2 YNNKEL (reference sequence). V was clipped by 7 bases and J by 1 base, with 4 bases between them. The CDR3 is 12 amino acids. The CDR3 nucleotides are TGTGCCAGCAACCAGAACACCGGGGAGCTGTTTTTT. It yields the protein CASNQNTGELFF.

This clonotype has only a few counts. The chain employs TRBV10-3 and TRBJ2-7; D is ambiguous. The CDR3 consists of 11 residues. The germline gives CDR1 ENHRY, CDR2 SYGVKD. V was trimmed by 11 bases and J by 5 bases, leaving 13 bases between them. This chain's CDR3 is CAVRGADEQYF. CDR3 DNA sequence: TGTGCCGTACGAGGTGCCGACGAGCAGTACTTC.

This clonotype was seen a few times. This rearrangement joins TRBV18 to TRBJ1-2, with 7 bases fitting TRBD1. CDR3 size: 14 residues. The V gene's germline CDR1 is KGHSH and CDR2 LQKENI. With 2 bases clipped from V and 8 bases from J, the junction kept 8 bases outside the gene matches. DNA of the CDR3: TGTGCCAGCTCACCAGCTGGGGACAGCCTGGGCTACACCTTC. It translates to CASSPAGDSLGYTF.

This clonotype came up many times. This chain connects TRBV20-1 to TRBJ2-5; D remains unclear. CDR3 length equals 11 residues. V was shortened by 4 bases and J by 4 bases, with 7 bases between the two germline ends. Germline V gene data show CDR1 as DFQATT and CDR2 as SNEGSKA (reference sequence). The CDR3 nucleotides are TGCAGTGCTACCCATTCAGAGACCCAGTACTTC. Its translation is CSATHSETQYF.

Many counts were recorded for this clonotype. The chain joins TRBV5-1 to TRBJ1-6; D is uncertain. This CDR3 comprises 14 residues. The V gene lost 0 bases and the J gene lost 12 bases, with 13 bases spanning the gap. Germline V gene lookup returns CDR1 SGHRS and CDR2 YFSETQ. This chain's CDR3 is CASSLVTDNEPLHF. In DNA, the CDR3 is TGCGCCAGCAGCTTGGTAACAGACAATGAACCCCTCCACTTT.

This clonotype was counted at least ten times. The V gene is TRBV14, the J gene TRBJ2-2; 9 positions agree with TRBD2. The CDR3 spans 15 residues. Germline CDR1 and CDR2: SGHDN and FVKESK. V lost 2 bases, J lost 5 bases, and 3 bases stayed unmatched. The CDR3 loop is CASSQIAGGTGELFF. In nucleotides, the CDR3 is TGTGCCAGCAGCCAAATCGCGGGAGGGACCGGGGAGCTGTTTTTT.

This clonotype was observed many times. The chain employs TRBV18 and TRBJ1-4; unclear D gene. Germline V gene lookup returns CDR1 KGHSH and CDR2 LQKENI. This CDR3 contains 14 residues. The germline V and J ends were trimmed by 1 base and 9 bases, with 12 bases remaining between them. This CDR3 reads CASSPREAGKKLFF. The DNA for the CDR3 is TGTGCCAGCTCACCACGAGAGGCTGGGAAAAAACTGTTTTTT.

This clonotype was seen more than once but under ten times. The rearrangement uses TRBV3-1 and TRBJ1-2; D remains unclear. The V end was cut by 0 bases, the J end by 1 base, with 6 bases between. The germline gives CDR1 LGHDT, CDR2 YNNKEL (reference sequence). The CDR3 contains 14 residues. CDR3: CASSQETDNYGYTF. The CDR3 DNA reads as TGTGCCAGCAGCCAAGAGACGGATAACTATGGCTACACCTTC.

This clonotype was seen at least ten times. The chain combines TRBV5-1 with TRBJ2-1; TRBD1 aligns across 8 bases. The CDR3 is 14 amino acids. The J segment lost 9 bases and the V segment lost 3 bases, leaving 8 bases of the junction unmatched. Germline lookup yields CDR1 SGHRS and CDR2 YFSETQ. For the CDR3, the DNA is TGCGCCAGCAGCTCTGGACAGGGTAAGGGTGAGCAGTTCTTC. Protein: CASSSGQGKGEQFF.

The sample holds many counts of this clonotype. The chain employs TRBV7-9 and TRBJ1-4; TRBD1 agrees at 8 bases. The CDR3 totals 18 residues. V shed 7 bases and J 4 bases; nucleotides not matched to a gene: 17. Germline-derived CDR1 and CDR2 are SEHNR and FQNEAQ (reference sequence). The DNA for the CDR3 is TGTGCCAGCACCTTCACAACTCCAGGGGGCTTCGGTAATGAAAAACTGTTTTTT. Amino acids: CASTFTTPGGFGNEKLFF. The full variable domain, completed using reference TRBV7-9 and TRBJ1-4, is DTGVSQNPRHKITKRGQNVTFRCDPISEHNRLYWYRQTLGQGPEFLTYFQNEAQLEKSRLLSDRFSAERPKGSFSTLEIQRTEQGDSAMYLCASTFTTPGGFGNEKLFFGSGTQLSVL.

This clonotype was counted ten times or more. This rearrangement joins TRBV2 to TRBJ2-5, with D possibly TRBD2 on 5 matching bases. CDR3 size: 14 residues. The germline gives CDR1 SNHLY, CDR2 FYNNEI. V gave up 6 bases and J gave up 5 bases, with 16 bases separating them. The CDR3 region is CASRRSGLSETQYF. CDR3 DNA sequence: TGTGCCAGCAGGCGGAGCGGCCTGTCGGAGACCCAGTACTTC.

The chain links TRBV11-2 to TRBJ2-5; a possible D gene is TRBD1 (6 bases). With 5 bases removed from V and 5 bases from J, the gap between germline ends came to 21 bases. Germline V gene data show CDR1 as SGHAT and CDR2 as FQNNGV. CDR3 size: 16 residues. The CDR3 region is CASSPPTGTGSETQYF. CDR3 in DNA: TGTGCCAGCAGCCCTCCAACAGGGACCGGCAGCGAGACCCAGTACTTC.

In this sample, this clonotype turned up a few times. The V gene is TRBV12-3 or TRBV12-4, the J gene TRBJ2-7; D perhaps matches TRBD1 (5 bases). Between the trimmed V and J ends, which lost 5 bases and 3 bases, there was a span of 8 bases. This CDR3 has 12 amino acids. This CDR3 is CASSPGFYEQYF. In DNA, the CDR3 is TGTGCCAGCAGTCCAGGGTTCTACGAGCAGTACTTC.

The chain recombines TRBV20-1 with TRBJ2-5, with D perhaps given as TRBD1 or TRBD2 (6 bases each). Germline V gene lookup returns CDR1 DFQATT and CDR2 SNEGSKA (reference sequence). V lost 2 bases and J 2 bases, leaving 9 bases between the germline ends. CDR3 size: 13 residues. CDR3 sequence reads: CSARRGPQETQYF. The CDR3 region has the DNA TGCAGTGCTAGACGGGGGCCACAAGAGACCCAGTACTTC.

This clonotype was recorded only once. The V call is TRBV7-9, the J call TRBJ1-6; 7 bases agree with TRBD1. V was clipped by 5 bases and J by 8 bases; unmatched bases: 9. CDR1 and CDR2 from the germline V gene are SEHNR and FQNEAQ (reference sequence). The CDR3 length is 15 residues. CDR3 nucleotide sequence: TGTGCCAGCAGCGTGACAGGGCGTCGGCATTCACCCCTCCACTTT. Amino acid sequence: CASSVTGRRHSPLHF.

This clonotype has a count of ten or more. The rearrangement uses TRBV29-1 and TRBJ2-1, with 10 bases that match TRBD2. V lost 4 bases to trimming and J lost 5 bases; unmatched junction nucleotides: 8. CDR1 SQVTM and CDR2 ANQGSEA come from the germline V gene. The CDR3 is made up of 15 amino acids. The CDR3 DNA is TGCAGCGTTGGACTCAGGACTAGCGGCGACAATGAGCAGTTCTTC. It encodes CSVGLRTSGDNEQFF.